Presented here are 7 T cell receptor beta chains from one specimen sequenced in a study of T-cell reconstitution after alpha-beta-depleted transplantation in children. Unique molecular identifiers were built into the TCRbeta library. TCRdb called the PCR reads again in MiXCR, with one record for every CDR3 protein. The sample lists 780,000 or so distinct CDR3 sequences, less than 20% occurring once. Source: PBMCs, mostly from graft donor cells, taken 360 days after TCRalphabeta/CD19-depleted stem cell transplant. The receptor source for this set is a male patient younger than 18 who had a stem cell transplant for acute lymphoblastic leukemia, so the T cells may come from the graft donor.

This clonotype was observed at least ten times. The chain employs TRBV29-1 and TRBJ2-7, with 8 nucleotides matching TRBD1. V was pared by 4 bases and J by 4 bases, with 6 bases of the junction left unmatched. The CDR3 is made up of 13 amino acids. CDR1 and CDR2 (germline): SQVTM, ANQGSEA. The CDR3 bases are TGCAGCGTTGGGGGGACAGGAACGTACGAGCAGTACTTC. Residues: CSVGGTGTYEQYF.

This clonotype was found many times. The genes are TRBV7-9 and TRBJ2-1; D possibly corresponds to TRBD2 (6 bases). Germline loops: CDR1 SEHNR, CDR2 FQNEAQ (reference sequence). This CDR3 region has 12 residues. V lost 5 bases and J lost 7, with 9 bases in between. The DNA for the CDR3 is TGTGCCAGCAGCCCCGGAGGGAATGAGCAGTTCTTC. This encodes CASSPGGNEQFF.

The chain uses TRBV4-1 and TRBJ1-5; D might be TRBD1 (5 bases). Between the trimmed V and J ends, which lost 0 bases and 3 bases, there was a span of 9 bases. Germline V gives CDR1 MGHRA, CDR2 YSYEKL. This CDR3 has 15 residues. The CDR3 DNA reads TGCGCCAGCAGCCAAGATCGACAGACCAATCAGCCCCAGCATTTT. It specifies CASSQDRQTNQPQHF.

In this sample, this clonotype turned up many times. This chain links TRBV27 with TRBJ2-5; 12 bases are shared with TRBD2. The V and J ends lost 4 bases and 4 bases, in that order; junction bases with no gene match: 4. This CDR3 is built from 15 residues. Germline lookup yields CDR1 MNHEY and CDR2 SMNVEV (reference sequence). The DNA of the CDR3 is TGTGCCAGCAGTTCCCCGGGACTAGCGGGAGAGACCCAGTACTTC. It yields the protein CASSSPGLAGETQYF.

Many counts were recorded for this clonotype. CDR3 DNA: TGCAGTGCACAGAAGCGGGGGAACACAGATACGCAGTATTTT. It translates to CSAQKRGNTDTQYF. The rearrangement uses TRBV20-1 and TRBJ2-3; 8 bases align to TRBD2. Trimming took 6 bases from V and 2 from J; bases not matched to a gene: 7. The CDR3 length is 14 residues. In germline, CDR1 is DFQATT, CDR2 SNEGSKA (reference sequence).

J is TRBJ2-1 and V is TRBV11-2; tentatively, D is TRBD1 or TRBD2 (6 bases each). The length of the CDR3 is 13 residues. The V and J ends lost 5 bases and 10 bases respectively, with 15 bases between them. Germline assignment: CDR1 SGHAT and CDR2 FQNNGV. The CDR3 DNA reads TGTGCCAGCAGCCCTGCGGGGCAGGGGGAGCAGTTCTTC. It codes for CASSPAGQGEQFF. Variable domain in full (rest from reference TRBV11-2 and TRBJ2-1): EAGVAQSPRYKIIEKRQSVAFWCNPISGHATLYWYQQILGQGPKLLIQFQNNGVVDDSQLPKDRFSAERLKGVDSTLKIQPAKLEDSAVYLCASSPAGQGEQFFGPGTRLTVL.

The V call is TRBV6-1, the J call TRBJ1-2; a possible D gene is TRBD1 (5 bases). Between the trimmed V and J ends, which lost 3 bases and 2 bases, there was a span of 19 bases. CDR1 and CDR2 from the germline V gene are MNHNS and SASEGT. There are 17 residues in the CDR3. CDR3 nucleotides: TGTGCCAGCAGTGAGGGGCTGGGGCGACCGACAAACTATGGCTACACCTTC. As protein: CASSEGLGRPTNYGYTF.